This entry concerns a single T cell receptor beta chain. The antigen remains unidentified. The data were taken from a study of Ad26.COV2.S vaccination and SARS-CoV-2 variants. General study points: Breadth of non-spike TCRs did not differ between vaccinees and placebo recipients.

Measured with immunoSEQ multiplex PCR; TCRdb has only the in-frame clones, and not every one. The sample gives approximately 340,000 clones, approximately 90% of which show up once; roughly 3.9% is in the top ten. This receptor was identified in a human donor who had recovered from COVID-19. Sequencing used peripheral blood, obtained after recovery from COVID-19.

DNA of the CDR3: TGTGCCAGCAGTCCCCGCCGACAGGTTCCCAACTATGGCTACACCTTC. Residues: CASSPRRQVPNYGYTF. V and J are TRBV5-6 and TRBJ1-2; D may be TRBD1 (6 bases). Trimming pared 5 bases from V and 2 bases from J, leaving 19 bases between. The CDR3 runs 16 residues. Germline CDR1 SGHDT, CDR2 YYEEEE.